Below are 11 T cell receptor beta chains sequenced from a single sample in a study of naive and memory T cell subsets. An equimolar mix of two oligonucleotides served as the beta constant-region primer for TRBC1 and TRBC2. TCRdb ran MiXCR on the UMI-ligation and nested PCR reads and lists one entry per CDR3 protein. This table has roughly 98,000 distinct CDR3 sequences, 7% appearing once. Sequencing was carried out using central memory CD4+ T cells from blood. Every receptor here comes from a human donor in good health.

The chain employs TRBV7-3 and TRBJ2-2; 7 bases line up with TRBD1. Germline CDR1 SGHTA, CDR2 FQGTGA. V lost 2 bases to trimming and J lost 1 base; unmatched junction nucleotides: 4. The CDR3 has 16 amino acids. The CDR3 here is CASSLLGGLNTGELFF. CDR3 in DNA: TGTGCCAGCAGCTTACTAGGGGGCCTGAACACCGGGGAGCTGTTTTTT. Using reference TRBV7-3 and TRBJ2-2 for the parts outside the CDR3, the full variable domain is GAGVSQTPSNKVTEKGKYVELRCDPISGHTALYWYRQSLGQGPEFLIYFQGTGAADDSGLPNDRFFAVRPEGSVSTLKIQRTERGDSAVYLCASSLLGGLNTGELFFGEGSRLTVL.

V is TRBV29-1 and J is TRBJ2-5, with D uncertain. V was pared by 5 bases and J by 3 bases, with 7 bases between. The germline V gene has CDR1 SQVTM and CDR2 ANQGSEA. The CDR3 covers 11 residues. CDR3 sequence reads: CSVLYKETQYF. In DNA form, the CDR3 reads TGCAGCGTTCTTTACAAAGAGACCCAGTACTTC. The entire variable domain, with the rest obtained from reference TRBV29-1 and TRBJ2-5, is as follows: SAVISQKPSRDICQRGTSLTIQCQVDSQVTMMFWYRQQPGQSLTLIATANQGSEATYESGFVIDKFPISRPNLTFSTLTVSNMSPEDSSIYLCSVLYKETQYFGPGTRLLVL.

This clonotype was counted between two and nine times. The CDR3 here is CASSSRQLNNSPLHF. CDR3 DNA: TGTGCCAGCAGTTCGAGGCAGCTTAATAATTCACCCCTCCACTTT. The rearrangement links TRBV6-5 to TRBJ1-6; no clear D gene. CDR3 length equals 15 residues. Trimming took off 4 bases at V and 5 bases at J, with 12 bases between the two ends. Per germline, CDR1 MNHEY and CDR2 SVGAGI.

Ten or more counts support this clonotype. This CDR3 is CASRWTGASSPLHF. DNA of the CDR3: TGTGCCAGCAGGTGGACAGGGGCTAGTTCACCCCTCCACTTT. This chain connects TRBV5-6 to TRBJ1-6, with TRBD1 matching 9 bases. The CDR3 totals 14 residues. Per germline, CDR1 SGHDT and CDR2 YYEEEE. V lost 5 bases and J lost 9; bases outside the gene matches: 6.

This clonotype was recorded many times. The V gene is TRBV7-8, the J gene TRBJ2-5; weak D call: TRBD1 (6 bases). Germline V gene lookup returns CDR1 SGHVS and CDR2 FQNEAQ. The CDR3 has 16 residues. V dropped 2 bases and J dropped 1 base, with 14 bases sitting between them. For the CDR3, the DNA is TGTGCCAGCAGCTTAAGGGGGACAAGGCCCCAAGAGACCCAGTACTTC. As protein: CASSLRGTRPQETQYF.

Comments on this clonotype: Sequence at one end of the junction differs from germline and may be a read error. The gene calls are TRBV6-6 and TRBJ2-7; perhaps TRBD1 as D (6 bases). Germline CDR1 and CDR2: MNHNY and SVGAGI (reference sequence). The CDR3 is 12 residues long. The CDR3, as DNA: TGTGCCAACAGTTCTCACAGGGTCGGGCAGTACTTC. This translates into CANSSHRVGQYF.

V is TRBV6-2 or TRBV6-3 and J is TRBJ1-5; D not resolved. The germline CDR1 and CDR2 sequences are MNHEY and SVGEGT. The CDR3 runs 13 residues. Trimming cost V 1 base and J 6 bases, with 7 bases left between them. Here the CDR3 reads CASSYYGSQPQHF. The CDR3 DNA sequence: TGTGCCAGCAGTTACTATGGGAGTCAGCCCCAGCATTTT.

This clonotype has a handful of counts. This chain uses TRBV29-1 with TRBJ1-1, with D unresolved. CDR1 is SQVTM, CDR2 ANQGSEA, per germline. V was pared by 6 bases and J by 1 base, with 9 bases between. This CDR3 contains 12 residues. The CDR3 region is CSVTSTNTEAFF. Here the CDR3 DNA reads TGCAGCGTAACCAGCACGAACACTGAAGCTTTCTTT.

At least ten counts were recorded for this clonotype. The V gene is TRBV29-1, the J gene TRBJ2-7; D is possibly TRBD1 (6 bases). Trimming shortened V by 7 bases and J by 5 bases, and 18 bases separated the two germline ends. The CDR3 contains 13 residues. Looked up from germline, CDR1 is SQVTM and CDR2 is ANQGSEA. CDR3 coding DNA: TGCAGCGCGTGGACCCCCAAGGGGGACGAGCAGTACTTC. It is translated as CSAWTPKGDEQYF.

This clonotype was found many times. The chain is built from TRBV5-4 and TRBJ1-1; the match to TRBD1 covers 8 bases. The CDR3 spans 15 residues. Germline-derived CDR1 and CDR2 are SGHNT and YYREEE (reference sequence). V was pared by 4 bases and J by 4 bases, with 9 bases of the junction left unmatched. CDR3: CASSPTGVLGTEAFF. The CDR3 bases are TGTGCCAGCAGCCCGACAGGGGTCCTTGGCACTGAAGCTTTCTTT.

The rearrangement uses TRBV18 and TRBJ2-6, with TRBD1 identical over 8 bases. V was clipped by 6 bases and J by 0 bases; unmatched bases: 4. CDR3 length: 16 amino acids. Germline assignment: CDR1 KGHSH and CDR2 LQKENI. CDR3 DNA: TGTGCCAGCTCCCAAACAGGGGGCTCTGGGGCCAACGTCCTGACTTTC. Encoded protein: CASSQTGGSGANVLTF.